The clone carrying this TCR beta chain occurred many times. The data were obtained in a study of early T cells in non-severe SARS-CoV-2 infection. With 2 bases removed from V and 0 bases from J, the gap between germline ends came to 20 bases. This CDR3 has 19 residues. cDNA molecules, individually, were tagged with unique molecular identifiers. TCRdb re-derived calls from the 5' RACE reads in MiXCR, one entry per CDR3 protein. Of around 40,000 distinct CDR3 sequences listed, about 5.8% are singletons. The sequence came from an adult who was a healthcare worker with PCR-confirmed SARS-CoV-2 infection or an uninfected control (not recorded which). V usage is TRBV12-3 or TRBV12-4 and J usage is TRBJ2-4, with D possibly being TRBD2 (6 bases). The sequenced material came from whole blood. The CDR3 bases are TGTGCCAGCAGTTTAAGCGGGTATAGGGGTAGCGGAGCCAAAAACATTCAGTACTTC. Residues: CASSLSGYRGSGAKNIQYF.